This T cell receptor beta chain emerged from a study of naive and memory T cell subsets. The library had UMIs added by 3' ligation of an oligonucleotide to TCR cDNA. RNA was extracted from 2 to 2.5 ml of whole blood of healthy adults. Reverse transcription used DNase-treated unsorted total RNA, aiming for about 1 to 1,100 ng. Four PCR rounds used nested alpha and beta constant region primers plus the SP2 primer. One entry per CDR3 protein results from TCRdb running MiXCR on the 5' RACE reads. The table includes around 56,000 distinct CDR3 sequences, 7.6% detected once. About this clonotype itself: Its antigen remains unknown.

Findings of the study overall: TCR transcript changes with activation or differentiation may affect this RNA method.

Looked up from germline, CDR1 is MDHEN and CDR2 is SYDVKM. This CDR3 is 12 amino acids long. The V and J genes are TRBV28 and TRBJ2-3; D is unresolved. The sequence came from a female donor in good health. The CDR3 nucleotides read TGTGGTTCTATCTCTAGCACAGATACGCAGTATTTT. Translated: CGSISSTDTQYF.